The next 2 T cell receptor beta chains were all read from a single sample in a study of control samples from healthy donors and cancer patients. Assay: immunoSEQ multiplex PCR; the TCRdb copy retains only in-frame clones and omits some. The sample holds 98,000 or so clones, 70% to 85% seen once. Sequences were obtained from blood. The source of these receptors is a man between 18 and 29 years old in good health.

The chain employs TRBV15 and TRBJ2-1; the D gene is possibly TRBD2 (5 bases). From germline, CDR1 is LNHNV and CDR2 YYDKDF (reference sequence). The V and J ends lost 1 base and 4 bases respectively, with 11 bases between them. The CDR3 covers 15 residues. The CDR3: CATSRGAGGYNEQFF. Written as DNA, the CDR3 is TGTGCCACCAGCAGAGGAGCAGGAGGATACAATGAGCAGTTCTTC.

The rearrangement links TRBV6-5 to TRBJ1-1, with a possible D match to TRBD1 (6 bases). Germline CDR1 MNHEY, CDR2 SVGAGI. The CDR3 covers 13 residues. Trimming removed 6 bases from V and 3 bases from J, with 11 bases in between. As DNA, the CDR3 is TGTGCCAGCAGCTTGCAGGGGTACACTGAAGCTTTCTTT. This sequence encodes CASSLQGYTEAFF.